This T cell receptor beta chain is drawn from a study of blood T cells in healthy people across ages. Trimming pared 5 bases from V and 0 bases from J, leaving 11 bases between. The CDR3 is 14 amino acids. Germline V CDR1 and CDR2: MNHEY, SVGAGI. Sample-barcoded 5' priming and a J-beta primer mix drove a second PCR of about 6 to 11 cycles. Every sample gave at least 3 million paired-end reads containing CDR3. TCRdb called the 5' RACE reads again in MiXCR, with one record for every CDR3 protein. This repertoire shows 800,000 to 1,300,000 distinct CDR3 sequences, 20% to 25% found once; its top ten account for about 0.8%. These data also featured in a second study, about T cells of mothers and their children. That publication notes: Sequencing got over 9.5 million TCR beta CDR3 reads from each mother and around 3.1 million from each child.

This clonotype was obtained from a girl aged 2-10 years in good health. The rearrangement uses TRBV6-5 and TRBJ2-7, with D possibly TRBD1 on 6 matching bases. The sequencing sample was made of blood. Written as DNA, the CDR3 is TGTGCCAGCAGTCGCCGGGACAACTCCTACGAGCAGTACTTC. Protein product: CASSRRDNSYEQYF.